This TCR beta chain is drawn from a study of blood T cell repertoires in COVID-19. The protocol was immunoSEQ multiplex PCR, while the TCRdb copy is restricted to in-frame clones and leaves out a portion. Of about 230,000 clones in the sample, about nine tenths are singletons; the top ten hold under 2.5%. The V end was cut by 1 base, the J end by 5 bases, with 6 bases between. Germline values: CDR1 SGDLS, CDR2 YYNGEE. The CDR3 is 13 amino acids. The source of this sequence is a woman aged 40 to 55 with acute COVID-19. The genes are TRBV9 and TRBJ2-2, with unresolved D. The sample was PBMCs or T cells enriched from blood (not recorded which). The CDR3 nucleotides read TGTGCCAGCAGCGTAACAATTACCGGGGAGCTGTTTTTT. As protein: CASSVTITGELFF.